This T cell receptor beta chain was sequenced during a study of T-cell memory formation after mild COVID-19. V was cut by 7 bases and J by 10 bases, with 8 bases left in between. This CDR3 spans 10 amino acids. The V gene's germline CDR1 is MNHNS and CDR2 SASEGT. TCRdb re-called the 5' RACE reads with MiXCR, one entry per CDR3 protein. The repertoire holds approximately 250,000 distinct CDR3 sequences, 15% seen once, with around 2% in the top ten. This chain joins TRBV6-1 and TRBJ2-1; D remains ambiguous. The sequenced sample was PBMCs or a T cell subset sorted from them (not recorded which). The clonotype originates from an adult woman who had mild COVID-19 (a few samples of this study predate the infection). Cell type and time point are not known. DNA for the CDR3: TGTGCCAGCACCCACACGGAGCAGTTCTTC. Translating it yields CASTHTEQFF.